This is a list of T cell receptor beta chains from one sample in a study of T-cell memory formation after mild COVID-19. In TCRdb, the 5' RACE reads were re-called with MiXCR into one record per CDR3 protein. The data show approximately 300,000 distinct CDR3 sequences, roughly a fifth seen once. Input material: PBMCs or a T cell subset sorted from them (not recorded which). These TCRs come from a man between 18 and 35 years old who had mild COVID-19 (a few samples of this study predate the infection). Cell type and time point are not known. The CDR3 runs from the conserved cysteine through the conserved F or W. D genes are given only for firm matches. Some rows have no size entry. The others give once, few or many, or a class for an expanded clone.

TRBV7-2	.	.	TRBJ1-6	CATGLGSGHNSPLHF	TGTGCCACCGGATTGGGGTCCGGCCATAATTCACCCCTCCACTTT
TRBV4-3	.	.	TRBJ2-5	CASSQGQGRNTQYF	TGCGCCAGCAGCCAAGGGCAGGGAAGAAACACCCAGTACTTC
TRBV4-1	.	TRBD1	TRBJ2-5	CASTQTGLETQYF	TGCGCCAGCACCCAGACAGGGTTGGAGACCCAGTACTTC
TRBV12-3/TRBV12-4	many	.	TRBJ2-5	CASRSQETQYF	TGTGCCAGCCGCTCCCAAGAGACCCAGTACTTC
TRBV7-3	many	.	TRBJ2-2	CASSTRTGELFF	TGTGCCAGCAGCACAAGGACCGGGGAGCTGTTTTTT
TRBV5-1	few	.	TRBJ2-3	CASSLLASRTDTQYF	TGCGCCAGCAGCCTCCTTGCTAGTCGCACAGATACGCAGTATTTT
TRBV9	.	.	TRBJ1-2	CASSPGGVRGYTF	TGTGCCAGCAGCCCCGGAGGGGTTAGGGGCTACACCTTC
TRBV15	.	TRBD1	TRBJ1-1	CATSREPGQGTAFF	TGTGCCACCAGCAGAGAGCCGGGACAGGGTACAGCTTTCTTT
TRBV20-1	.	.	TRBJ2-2	CSAAGRPTGELFF	TGCAGCGCGGCCGGCCGCCCCACCGGGGAGCTGTTTTTT
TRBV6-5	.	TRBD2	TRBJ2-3	CASSPEPHRGGRDTQYF	TGTGCCAGCAGTCCCGAACCCCACCGCGGGGGGCGAGATACGCAGTATTTT
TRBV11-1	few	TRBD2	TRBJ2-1	CASSLSGGSSYNEQFF	TGTGCCAGCAGTTTGAGCGGGGGGAGCTCCTACAATGAGCAGTTCTTC
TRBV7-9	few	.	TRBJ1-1	CASSLEGSNTEAFF	TGTGCCAGCAGCTTAGAAGGGTCGAACACTGAAGCTTTCTTT
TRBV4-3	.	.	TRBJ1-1	CASSPTEGRVNTEAFF	TGCGCCAGCAGCCCCACAGAGGGGAGGGTGAACACTGAAGCTTTCTTT
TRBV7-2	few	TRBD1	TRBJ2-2	CASSLDRDPGELFF	TGTGCCAGCAGCTTGGACAGGGACCCCGGGGAGCTGTTTTTT
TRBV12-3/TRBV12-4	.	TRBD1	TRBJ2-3	CASSKTGLDTDTQYF	TGTGCCAGCAGCAAGACAGGGCTCGACACAGATACGCAGTATTTT
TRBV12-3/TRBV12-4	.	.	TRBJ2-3	CASSSGFDTDTQYF	TGTGCCAGCAGTTCCGGGTTCGACACAGATACGCAGTATTTT